This T cell receptor beta chain was observed in a study of cytomegalovirus exposure and HLA in healthy donors. Study results and limitations: Donors were assumed by presence/absence analyses to have roughly uniform sequencing depth. The listing of roughly 160 TCR beta chains classed them as cytomegalovirus-associated. Productive rates of about 90% or about 30% were seen for most TCR beta V segments in an earlier analysis. Across donors, most TCRs were seen rarely, yet some public ones were widespread.

This clone was seen a single time. Its cognate antigen is unknown. CDR3 size: 15 residues. Germline loops: CDR1 PRHDT, CDR2 FYEKMQ (reference sequence). The V gene end was trimmed by 5 bases and the J gene end by 4 bases; junction bases not matched to a gene: 6. Primers: 60 Vbeta forward and 13 Jbeta reverse. Sequencing used immunoSEQ multiplex PCR; TCRdb keeps in-frame clones, though not all of them. The data show 150,000 to 200,000 clones, with about 85% seen just once and 1.6% held by the top ten. The sequence was collected from a woman aged 45-60 years in good health and CMV-seronegative. The rearrangement joins TRBV13 to TRBJ1-5; 9 nucleotides agree with TRBD1. The sample consisted of PBMCs. The CDR3 protein is CASSLSTGGNQPQHF. DNA of the CDR3: TGTGCCAGCAGCCTTTCGACAGGGGGAAATCAGCCCCAGCATTTT.